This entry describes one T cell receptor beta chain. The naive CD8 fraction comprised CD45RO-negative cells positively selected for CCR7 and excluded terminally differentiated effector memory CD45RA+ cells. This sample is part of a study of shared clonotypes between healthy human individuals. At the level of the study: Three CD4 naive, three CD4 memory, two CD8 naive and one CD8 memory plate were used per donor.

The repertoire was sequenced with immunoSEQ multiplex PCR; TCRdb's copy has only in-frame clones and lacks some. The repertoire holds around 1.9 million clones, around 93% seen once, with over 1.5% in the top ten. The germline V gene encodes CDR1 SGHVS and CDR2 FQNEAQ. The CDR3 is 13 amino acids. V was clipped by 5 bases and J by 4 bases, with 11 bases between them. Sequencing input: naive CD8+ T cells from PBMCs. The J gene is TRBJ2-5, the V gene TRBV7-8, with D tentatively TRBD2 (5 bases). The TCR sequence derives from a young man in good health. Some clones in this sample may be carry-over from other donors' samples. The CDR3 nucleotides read TGTGCCAGCAGCCCCCGGGATCGAGAGACCCAGTACTTC. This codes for CASSPRDRETQYF. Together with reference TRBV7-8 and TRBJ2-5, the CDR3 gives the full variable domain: GAGVSQSPRYKVAKRGQDVALRCDPISGHVSLFWYQQALGQGPEFLTYFQNEAQLDKSGLPSDRFFAERPEGSVSTLKIQRTQQEDSAVYLCASSPRDRETQYFGPGTRLLVL.